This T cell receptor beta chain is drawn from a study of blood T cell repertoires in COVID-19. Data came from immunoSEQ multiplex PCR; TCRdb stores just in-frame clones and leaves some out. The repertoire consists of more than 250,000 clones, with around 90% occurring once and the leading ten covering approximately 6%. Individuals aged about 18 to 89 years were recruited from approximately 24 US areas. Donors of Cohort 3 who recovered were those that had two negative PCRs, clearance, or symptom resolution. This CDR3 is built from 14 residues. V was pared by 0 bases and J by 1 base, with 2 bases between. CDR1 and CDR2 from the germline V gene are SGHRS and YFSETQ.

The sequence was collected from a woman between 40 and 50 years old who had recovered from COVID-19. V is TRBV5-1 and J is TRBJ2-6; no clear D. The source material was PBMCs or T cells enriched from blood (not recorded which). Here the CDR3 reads CASSLVSGANVLTF. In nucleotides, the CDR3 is TGCGCCAGCAGCTTGGTATCTGGGGCCAACGTCCTGACTTTC.